The rows below give T cell receptor beta chains drawn from one sample of a study of blood T cell repertoires in COVID-19. Only in-frame clones appear in the TCRdb table, and some are missing; sequencing was by immunoSEQ multiplex PCR. The data show fewer than 350,000 clones, approximately 90% seen once. The sample comprised PBMCs or T cells enriched from blood (not recorded which). These receptors were collected from a woman aged 55 to 70 in a cohort exposed to, infected with or recovered from COVID-19 (not recorded which). Both conserved end residues are part of each CDR3. The D gene is left open where the match is weak. Not every row has a clone size; where given, it reads once, few, many or a size class.

>-|15|TRBD1|TRBV5-1|TRBJ1-4
TGCGCCAGCAGCTTGACAGGGGGCGCGGATGAAAAACTGTTTTTT
CASSLTGGADEKLFF
>-|14|TRBD2|TRBV13|TRBJ2-1
TGTGCCAGCAGCTTCTGGGACTACCCCATTGAGCAGTTCTTC
CASSFWDYPIEQFF
>-|14|-|TRBV6-4|TRBJ2-3
TGTGCCAGCAGTTCGACAGATAGCACAGATACGCAGTATTTT
CASSSTDSTDTQYF
>-|12|-|TRBV6-4|TRBJ1-2
TGTGCCAGCAGGGGCCTGCCTGGGGGCTACACCTTC
CASRGLPGGYTF
>-|15|-|TRBV6-5|TRBJ1-2
TGTGCCAGCAGGGCACAGGGCCCCACTAACTATGGCTACACCTTC
CASRAQGPTNYGYTF
>-|13|-|TRBV11-2|TRBJ2-3
TGTGCCAGCAGCTTGGAGAGGTCAGATACGCAGTATTTT
CASSLERSDTQYF
>-|15|-|TRBV28|TRBJ2-1
TGTGCCAGCAGTCCGACAGCGCCGTCCTACAATGAGCAGTTCTTC
CASSPTAPSYNEQFF
>-|14|TRBD1|TRBV2|TRBJ2-7
TGTGCCAGCAGTGTAGGGACAGGGAACTACGAGCAGTACTTC
CASSVGTGNYEQYF
>-|16|-|TRBV4-2|TRBJ2-3
TGTGCCAGCAGCCATCCTGCTAGGGGCGTATCGGATACGCAGTATTTT
CASSHPARGVSDTQYF
>few|15|-|TRBV28|TRBJ2-7
TGTGCCAGCAGAGGCTCGACTACAAGTTCCTACGAGCAGTACTTC
CASRGSTTSSYEQYF
>-|19|-|TRBV7-2|TRBJ2-2
TGTGCCAGCAGCTTCCTCCGTCGGATACGTCGTGGGGGGACCGGGGAGCTGTTTTTT
CASSFLRRIRRGGTGELFF
>-|15|TRBD2|TRBV10-2|TRBJ2-5
TGCGCCAGCAGTAAGATAGCGGGGACCCAAGAGACCCAGTACTTC
CASSKIAGTQETQYF
>-|14|-|TRBV5-4|TRBJ1-3
TGTGCCAGCAGCTTCGGGACAACTGGAAACACCATATATTTT
CASSFGTTGNTIYF
>-|16|-|TRBV6-1|TRBJ1-5
TGTGCCAGCAGTGCGCTCGTGGGGCAGGGAAATCAGCCCCAGCATTTT
CASSALVGQGNQPQHF
>-|19|TRBD1|TRBV27|TRBJ1-3
TGTGCCAGCGGATTATCCGGGACAGGGATTTCTCAATCTGGAAACACCATATATTTT
CASGLSGTGISQSGNTIYF
>-|17|-|TRBV9|TRBJ2-2
TGTGCCAGCAGCTCTCCCTCTGGGGGGGCTAACACCGGGGAGCTGTTTTTT
CASSSPSGGANTGELFF
>-|14|TRBD2|TRBV28|TRBJ2-1
TGTGTGGCGGGACTAGCGGGAGCGGGGAATGAGCAGTTCTTC
CVAGLAGAGNEQFF
>-|20|-|TRBV21-1|TRBJ2-4
TGTGCCAGCAGGCACGGGACTAGCGGAATGTTCCTATTAGGCAAAAACATTCAGTACTTC
CASRHGTSGMFLLGKNIQYF
>-|15|-|TRBV6-5|TRBJ2-3
TGTGCCAGCAGATCCGGACTCCTCTTCCAAGATACGCAGTATTTT
CASRSGLLFQDTQYF